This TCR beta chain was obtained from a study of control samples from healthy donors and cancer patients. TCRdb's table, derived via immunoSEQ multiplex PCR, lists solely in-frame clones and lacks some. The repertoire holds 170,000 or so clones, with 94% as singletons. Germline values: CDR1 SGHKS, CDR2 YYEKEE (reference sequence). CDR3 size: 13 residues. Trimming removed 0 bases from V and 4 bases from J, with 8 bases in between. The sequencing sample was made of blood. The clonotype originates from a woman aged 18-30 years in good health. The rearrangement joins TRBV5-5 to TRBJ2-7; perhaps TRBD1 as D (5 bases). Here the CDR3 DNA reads TGTGCCAGCAGCTTGGGACAGTCTTACGAGCAGTACTTC. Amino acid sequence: CASSLGQSYEQYF.